The T cell receptor (beta chain) under discussion was sequenced for a study of metastatic and nonmetastatic thyroid tumors. Study information: From malignant and benign thyroid patients, repertoires in blood and in tumor or nodule tissue were compared.

The CDR3 contains 13 residues. In germline, CDR1 is MRHNA, CDR2 SNTAGT. The germline V and J ends were trimmed by 5 bases and 6 bases, with 11 bases remaining between them. Ten or more counts support this clone. Its antigen is currently unknown. Thyroid surgery was performed in patients who had received no treatment beforehand. Study-level results: Across blood and tumor, TCR beta diversity in malignant thyroid tumors was reportedly significantly higher than in benign nodules.

Using MiXCR, TCRdb re-called clones from the PCR reads. The repertoire holds about 93,000 clones, around 7.8% seen once, with 8.8% in the top ten. The source of this sequence is a female donor with papillary thyroid cancer or a benign thyroid nodule (not recorded which). Some clones in this sample may be carry-over from other donors' samples. This chain joins TRBV6-4 and TRBJ2-1, with D maybe TRBD2 (5 bases). Sequencing was performed on blood. The CDR3 protein is CASSRTPSNEQFF. CDR3 coding DNA: TGTGCCAGCAGTAGGACTCCTTCCAATGAGCAGTTCTTC.